The 17 T cell receptor beta chains below come from one sample, sequenced in a study of shared clonotypes between healthy human individuals (TCRdb year 2020). CD8 naive samples were obtained by positive selection for CCR7 among CD45RO-negative cells, yielding a CD45RA+CCR7+ population from which TemRA cells were excluded. Library preparation employed the immunoSEQ multiplex PCR assay. TCRdb's version of the immuneACCESS table is confined to in-frame rearrangements and falls short of the full clone set. An unresolved V gene accounts for under half of the shortfall where checked; the remainder is of unknown origin. The sample records about 820,000 clones, 80% to 95% of which are singletons. The ten biggest clones cover 24% of the sample. Material: naive CD8+ T cells sorted from blood. The cell subset or site label for this specimen denotes: CD45RA+CCR7+. The source of these receptors is a man aged 25 to 40 in good health.

This chain connects TRBV7-2 to TRBJ1-1; D is perhaps TRBD1 (5 bases). V lost 5 bases and J 1 base, leaving 23 bases between the germline ends. CDR3 length: 18 amino acids. Per the germline V gene, CDR1 is SGHTA and CDR2 is FQGNSA. The CDR3 is CASSVRAPRALPNTEAFF. For the CDR3, the DNA is TGTGCCAGCAGCGTCAGGGCTCCCAGGGCCCTACCGAACACTGAAGCTTTCTTT.

The chain links TRBV19 to TRBJ2-1, with 9 bases aligning to TRBD1. The CDR3 sequence is 14 residues long. Per germline, CDR1 LNHDA and CDR2 SQIVND (reference sequence). The V segment lost 7 bases and the J segment 7 bases; nucleotides outside the gene matches: 8. In DNA, the CDR3 is TGTGCCAGTAAATGGACAGGGGAGGGAAATGAGCAGTTCTTC. Protein product: CASKWTGEGNEQFF.

This clone was counted a single time. The chain joins TRBV7-9 to TRBJ1-4; 7 bases are shared with TRBD1. CDR3 size: 12 residues. V gave up 5 bases and J gave up 8 bases; unmatched junction bases: 2. Germline-derived CDR1 and CDR2 are SEHNR and FQNEAQ (reference sequence). In DNA form, the CDR3 reads TGTGCCAGCAGCATGACAGGGGAAAAACTGTTTTTT. Its protein product is CASSMTGEKLFF. Together with reference TRBV7-9 and TRBJ1-4, the CDR3 gives the full variable domain: DTGVSQNPRHKITKRGQNVTFRCDPISEHNRLYWYRQTLGQGPEFLTYFQNEAQLEKSRLLSDRFSAERPKGSFSTLEIQRTEQGDSAMYLCASSMTGEKLFFGSGTQLSVL.

CDR3 residues: CASSLPQEPYEQYF. The CDR3 region has the DNA TGTGCCAGCAGCTTGCCCCAGGAGCCCTACGAGCAGTACTTC. V gene TRBV5-8 combines with J gene TRBJ2-7; D unresolved. Germline V gene lookup returns CDR1 SGHTS and CDR2 YDEGEE. The V and J ends lost 1 base and 2 bases respectively, with 10 bases between them. The CDR3 contains 14 residues. The full variable domain, completed using reference TRBV5-8 and TRBJ2-7, is EAGVTQSPTHLIKTRGQQATLRCSPISGHTSVYWYQQALGLGLQFLLWYDEGEERNRGNFPPRFSGRQFPNYSSELNVNALELEDSALYLCASSLPQEPYEQYFGPGTRLTVT.

Here the CDR3 DNA reads TGTGCCAGCAGTGGGGGAAAAGGGGGAGCTTTCTTT. This encodes CASSGGKGGAFF. The chain links TRBV6-1 to TRBJ1-1; TRBD1 might be the D (6 bases). The CDR3 extends over 12 amino acids. V gave up 4 bases and J gave up 10 bases, with 13 bases separating them. Looked up from germline, CDR1 is MNHNS and CDR2 is SASEGT.

The genes are TRBV10-3 and TRBJ1-1, with D possibly TRBD1 on 6 matching bases. CDR3 length: 15 residues. Germline V gene sequence: CDR1 ENHRY, CDR2 SYGVKD. Trimming left V 6 bases short and J 0 bases short, with 14 bases between. In nucleotides, the CDR3 is TGTGCCATCAGGGAACCCAGGGGCCTGAACACTGAAGCTTTCTTT. Encoded protein: CAIREPRGLNTEAFF.

To note about this clone: This specimen includes other DNA sequences encoding the same CDR3. This chain joins TRBV27 and TRBJ2-1; D uncertain. The CDR3 totals 11 residues. Trimming removed 5 bases from V and 4 bases from J, with 3 bases in between. Germline CDR1 MNHEY, CDR2 SMNVEV (reference sequence). CDR3 protein: CASSLYNEQFF. The CDR3 DNA follows: TGTGCCAGCAGTCTGTACAATGAGCAGTTCTTC.

This chain links TRBV9 with TRBJ1-1; D unresolved. The germline V and J ends were trimmed by 2 bases and 8 bases, with 10 bases remaining between them. The germline V gene has CDR1 SGDLS and CDR2 YYNGEE. The CDR3 has 12 amino acids. The CDR3 DNA sequence: TGTGCCAGCAGCGTTGCAGGAACCGAAGCTTTCTTT. It is translated as CASSVAGTEAFF.

This clone showed up just a few times. The chain recombines TRBV10-2 with TRBJ1-1; D unclear. Germline V gene lookup returns CDR1 WSHSY and CDR2 SAAADI. The CDR3 is 14 amino acids. Trimming removed 2 bases at V and 5 bases at J, with 12 bases between. The DNA of the CDR3 is TGCGCCAGCAGTGAGGCATCGCGAGGAACTGAAGCTTTCTTT. This codes for CASSEASRGTEAFF.

The V gene is TRBV13, the J gene TRBJ2-3; TRBD1 matches at 7 bases. Trimming cost V 4 bases and J 0 bases; bases outside gene matches: 7. The CDR3 has 16 residues. Germline loops: CDR1 PRHDT, CDR2 FYEKMQ (reference sequence). DNA of the CDR3: TGTGCCAGCAGCTCGACAGGGACCACTAGCACAGATACGCAGTATTTT. It codes for CASSSTGTTSTDTQYF.

This chain uses TRBV5-1 with TRBJ2-7; 8 bases align to TRBD1. Germline-derived CDR1 and CDR2 are SGHRS and YFSETQ. The length of the CDR3 is 16 residues. V lost 5 bases and J lost 1; bases outside the gene matches: 11. For the CDR3, the DNA is TGCGCCAGCAGTCCCGGGACAGGATCTACTTCCTACGAGCAGTACTTC. This codes for CASSPGTGSTSYEQYF.

The rearrangement uses TRBV28 and TRBJ2-3; perhaps D is TRBD1 or TRBD2 (5 bases each). CDR3 length equals 16 residues. V dropped 5 bases and J dropped 6 bases, with 21 bases sitting between them. Germline V gene lookup returns CDR1 MDHEN and CDR2 SYDVKM. CDR3: CASSHKTGRQSDTQYF. The CDR3 coding sequence is TGTGCCAGCAGTCATAAGACGGGACGGCAGTCGGATACGCAGTATTTT.

The chain uses TRBV29-1 and TRBJ2-1; 11 positions agree with TRBD2. The CDR3 is 15 residues long. V shed 7 bases and J 0 bases; nucleotides not matched to a gene: 5. The V gene's germline CDR1 is SQVTM and CDR2 ANQGSEA. This CDR3 reads CSERLAGNSYNEQFF. CDR3 sequence (DNA): TGCAGCGAGCGACTAGCGGGAAACTCCTACAATGAGCAGTTCTTC.

The chain combines TRBV19 with TRBJ1-1, with 8 bases fitting TRBD1. Germline CDR1 LNHDA, CDR2 SQIVND (reference sequence). J lost 10 bases, V lost 6 bases, and 13 bases had no gene match. The CDR3 extends over 14 amino acids. As DNA, the CDR3 is TGTGCCAGTAGCTTATCGGACAGGGCGTCGGGAGCTTTCTTT. Its protein product is CASSLSDRASGAFF. Based on the CDR3 plus reference TRBV19 and TRBJ1-1, the full variable domain is DGGITQSPKYLFRKEGQNVTLSCEQNLNHDAMYWYRQDPGQGLRLIYYSQIVNDFQKGDIAEGYSVSREKKESFPLTVTSAQKNPTAFYLCASSLSDRASGAFFGQGTRLTVV.

V usage is TRBV7-6 and J usage is TRBJ2-3; D ambiguous. The CDR3 totals 15 residues. The germline V and J ends were trimmed by 1 base and 4 bases, with 12 bases remaining between them. Germline V gene lookup returns CDR1 SGHVS and CDR2 FNYEAQ. CDR3 in DNA: TGTGCCAGCAGCTTAGTAGGAGAGATGGCAGATACGCAGTATTTT. Its translation is CASSLVGEMADTQYF.

V usage is TRBV13 and J usage is TRBJ2-3, with 13 bases that match TRBD2. V shed 2 bases, J shed 6 bases, and the junction held 17 bases outside the gene matches. The CDR3 sequence is 20 residues long. Germline values: CDR1 PRHDT, CDR2 FYEKMQ (reference sequence). The CDR3 reads CASSLQTSGRVEFFSDTQYF. For the CDR3, the DNA is TGTGCCAGCAGCTTACAAACTAGCGGGAGGGTTGAGTTTTTTTCGGATACGCAGTATTTT.

This clone was observed a single time. This chain connects TRBV7-9 to TRBJ2-3, with 8 bases matching TRBD1. This CDR3 has 16 residues. V dropped 5 bases and J dropped 3; count of bases not matched to a gene: 10. CDR1 and CDR2 from the germline V gene are SEHNR and FQNEAQ (reference sequence). Here the CDR3 DNA reads TGTGCCAGCAGCCCACAGGGGGGAGTAGGGACAGATACGCAGTATTTT. The encoded protein is CASSPQGGVGTDTQYF.